At least ten counts were recorded for the clone carrying this T cell receptor beta chain. For TCR beta, libraries came from iRepertoire HTBI primers and Arm-PCR of CDR3 regions. TCRdb re-called the multiplex PCR reads through MiXCR, storing one row per CDR3 protein. Found here are hundreds of thousands of distinct CDR3 sequences, about a sixth of them singletons; the top ten hold roughly 27%. Time point meaning: newly diagnosed GD, antithyroid drugs for less than 3 months. Isolated PBMC RNA provided the starting material for the TCR library. This sample stems from a study of regulatory T cells in long-lasting Graves disease. After removal of 4 bases from V and 8 bases from J, the junction contained 12 bases not matched to a gene. Looked up from germline, CDR1 is MNHNS and CDR2 is SASEGT. The CDR3 spans 16 residues. The same specimen was also included in a second study, on T cells in Graves' hyperthyroidism and ophthalmopathy.

The V call is TRBV6-1, the J call TRBJ2-1, with TRBD2 matching 9 bases. The source of this sequence is a man aged 40-50 years with Graves disease. The specimen was peripheral blood mononuclear cells (PBMCs), collected at new diagnosis, from a patient treated with antithyroid drugs. The CDR3 DNA is TGTGCCAGCAGTGCGTATGGGGCTAGCGGGGCGGATGAGCAGTTCTTC. Residues: CASSAYGASGADEQFF.